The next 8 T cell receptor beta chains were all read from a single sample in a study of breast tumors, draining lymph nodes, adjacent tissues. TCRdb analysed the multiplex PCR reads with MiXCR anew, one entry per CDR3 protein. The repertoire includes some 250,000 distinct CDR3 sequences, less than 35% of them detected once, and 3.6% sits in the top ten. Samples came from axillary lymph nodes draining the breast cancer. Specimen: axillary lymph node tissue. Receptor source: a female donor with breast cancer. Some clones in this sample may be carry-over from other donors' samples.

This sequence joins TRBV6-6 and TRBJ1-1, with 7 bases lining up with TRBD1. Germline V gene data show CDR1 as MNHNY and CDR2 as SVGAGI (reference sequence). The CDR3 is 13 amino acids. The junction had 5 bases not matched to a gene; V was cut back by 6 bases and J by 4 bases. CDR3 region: CASRDRAFTEAFF. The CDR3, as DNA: TGTGCCAGCAGAGACAGGGCTTTCACTGAAGCTTTCTTT.

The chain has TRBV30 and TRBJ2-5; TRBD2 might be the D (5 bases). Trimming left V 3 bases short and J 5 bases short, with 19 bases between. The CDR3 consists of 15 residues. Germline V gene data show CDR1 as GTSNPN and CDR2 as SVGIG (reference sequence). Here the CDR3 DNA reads TGTGCCTGGAGCGCCGACCTGGGCCCGGGGGAGACCCAGTACTTC. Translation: CAWSADLGPGETQYF.

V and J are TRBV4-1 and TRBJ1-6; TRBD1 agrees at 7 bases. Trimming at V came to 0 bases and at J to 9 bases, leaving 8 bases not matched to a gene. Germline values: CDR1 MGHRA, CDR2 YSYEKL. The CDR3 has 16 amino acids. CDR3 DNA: TGCGCCAGCAGCCAAGATCAGCGGGACAGCGCTTCACCCCTCCACTTT. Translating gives CASSQDQRDSASPLHF.

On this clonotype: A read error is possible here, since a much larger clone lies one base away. The CDR3 coding sequence is TGCGCCAGCAGTGAGTCGAGGTTTGCGGTGCAGTACTTC. Its translation is CASSESRFAVQYF. The V gene is TRBV10-2, the J gene TRBJ2-4; D gene uncertain. The germline CDR1 and CDR2 sequences are WSHSY and SAAADI. The CDR3 covers 13 residues. Between the trimmed V and J ends, which lost 0 bases and 13 bases, there was a span of 13 bases.

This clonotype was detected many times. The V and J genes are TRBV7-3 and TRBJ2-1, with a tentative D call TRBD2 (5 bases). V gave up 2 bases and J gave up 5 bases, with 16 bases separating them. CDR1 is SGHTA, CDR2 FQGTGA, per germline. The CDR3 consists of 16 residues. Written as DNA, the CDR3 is TGTGCCAGCAGCTTAGCGCCGGGAACCTTTGACAATGAGCAGTTCTTC. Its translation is CASSLAPGTFDNEQFF.

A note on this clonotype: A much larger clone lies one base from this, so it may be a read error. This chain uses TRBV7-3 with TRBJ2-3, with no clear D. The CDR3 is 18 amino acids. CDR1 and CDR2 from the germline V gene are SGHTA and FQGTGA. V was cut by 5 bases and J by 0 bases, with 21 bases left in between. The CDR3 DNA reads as TGTGCCAGCAGCCTATTTCCTCCTTCGCAGGTTAGCACAGATACGCAGTATTTT. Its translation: CASSLFPPSQVSTDTQYF.

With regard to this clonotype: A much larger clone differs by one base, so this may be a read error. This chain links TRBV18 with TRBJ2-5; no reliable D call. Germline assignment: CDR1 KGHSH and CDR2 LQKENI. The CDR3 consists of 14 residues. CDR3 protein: CASSESKGQEIQYF. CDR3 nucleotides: TGTGCCAGCTCAGAATCGAAAGGCCAAGAGATCCAGTACTTC. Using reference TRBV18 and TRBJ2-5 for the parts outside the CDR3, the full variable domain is NAGVMQNPRHLVRRRGQEARLRCSPMKGHSHVYWYRQLPEEGLKFMVYLQKENIIDESGMPKERFSAEFPKEGPSILRIQQVVRGDSAAYFCASSESKGQEIQYFGPGTRLLVL.

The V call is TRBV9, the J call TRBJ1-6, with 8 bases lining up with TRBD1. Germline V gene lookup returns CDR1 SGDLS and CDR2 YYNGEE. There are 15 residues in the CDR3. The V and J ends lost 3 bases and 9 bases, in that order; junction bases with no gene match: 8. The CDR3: CASSGGDRGGSPLHF. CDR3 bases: TGTGCCAGCAGCGGGGGAGACAGGGGTGGTTCACCCCTCCACTTT.